The following is a T cell receptor beta chain sequence with its context. Its target is not known. The CDR3 is 16 residues long. CDR1 SNHLY and CDR2 FYNNEI come from the germline V gene. The V and J ends lost 6 bases and 7 bases, in that order; junction bases with no gene match: 8. The data were produced by immunoSEQ multiplex PCR, yet TCRdb's version contains in-frame clones alone and is incomplete. The profile shows under 100,000 clones, 85% to 95% of them singletons. The data were taken from a study of graft-versus-host responses after intestinal transplantation. Study findings and constraints: Patients who carried graft-donor T cell macrochimerism also had high graft-versus-host to host-versus-graft clonal ratios in their allografts.

This chain connects TRBV2 to TRBJ2-1; TRBD2 matches at 14 bases. The material was unstimulated CD8+ T cells sorted from spleen or lymph node cells, obtained before transplant. The clonotype comes from a human donor who was the organ donor for an intestinal transplant. The CDR3 sequence: CASRKGLAGEANEQFF. The DNA for the CDR3 is TGTGCCAGCAGAAAGGGACTAGCGGGGGAAGCGAATGAGCAGTTCTTC.